Presented here are 10 T cell receptor beta chains from one specimen sequenced in a study of T cell clonotyping in hematopoietic cell transplantation. Documented time point: recipient sample about 28 days before transplant, after cytoreduction. The protocol was immunoSEQ multiplex PCR, while the TCRdb copy is restricted to in-frame clones and leaves out a portion. This sample has roughly 30,000 clones; 90% to 95% occur once, and the top ten carry 2% to 2.5%. The specimen was peripheral blood mononuclear cells, collected before stem cell transplant. Source of these receptors: a man aged 50 to 60 with acute myeloid leukemia. Some clones in this sample may be carry-over from other donors' samples.

This clone came up once. The chain couples TRBV19 to TRBJ2-3, with D maybe TRBD2 (6 bases). The V gene's germline CDR1 is LNHDA and CDR2 SQIVND (reference sequence). V shed 5 bases and J shed 1 base, with 16 bases lying between them. This CDR3 contains 16 residues. CDR3 bases: TGTGCCAGTAGTTCCCTCGGTAGCGGTCGCACAGATACGCAGTATTTT. Translated: CASSSLGSGRTDTQYF.

This clone was detected once. The J gene is TRBJ1-3, the V gene TRBV5-1; D gene unclear. The CDR3 consists of 14 residues. V was shortened by 0 bases and J by 8 bases, with 12 bases between the two germline ends. Looked up from germline, CDR1 is SGHRS and CDR2 is YFSETQ. The CDR3 sequence: CASSLASGDDTIYF. DNA for the CDR3: TGCGCCAGCAGCTTGGCCTCTGGGGATGACACCATATATTTT.

This rearrangement joins TRBV28 to TRBJ1-5; maybe TRBD1 (5 bases). The CDR3 loop spans 14 amino acids. Trimming removed 5 bases at V and 9 bases at J, with 17 bases between. CDR1 and CDR2 (germline): MDHEN, SYDVKM. The CDR3 region has the DNA TGTGCCAGCAGTAGCCCAGGGATCGTTCGGCCCCAGCATTTT. This codes for CASSSPGIVRPQHF.

CDR3: CSVGGTDYGYTF. The CDR3, as DNA: TGCAGCGTGGGGGGAACGGACTATGGCTACACCTTC. The J gene is TRBJ1-2, the V gene TRBV29-1; D possibly corresponds to TRBD1 (5 bases). The V and J ends lost 6 bases and 3 bases respectively, with 11 bases between them. This CDR3 comprises 12 residues. The germline CDR1 and CDR2 sequences are SQVTM and ANQGSEA.

This chain links TRBV9 with TRBJ2-5; TRBD2 matches 7 bases. J lost 2 bases, V lost 0 bases, and 1 base had no gene match. Germline V CDR1 and CDR2: SGDLS, YYNGEE. This CDR3 is built from 14 residues. The CDR3 DNA is TGTGCCAGCAGCGTAGGGGGGGGACAAGAGACCCAGTACTTC. Protein: CASSVGGGQETQYF.

The rearrangement joins TRBV11-2 to TRBJ1-2; D is possibly TRBD1 (6 bases). The CDR3 is 15 amino acids. CDR1 is SGHAT and CDR2 is FQNNGV in the germline V gene. The V and J ends lost 0 bases and 6 bases respectively, with 14 bases between them. CDR3 DNA sequence: TGTGCCAGCAGCTTAGATCAGGGGAGGGCCCATGGCTACACCTTC. Amino acid sequence: CASSLDQGRAHGYTF.

The chain uses TRBV27 and TRBJ1-2, with 10 bases identical to TRBD1. In germline, CDR1 is MNHEY, CDR2 SMNVEV (reference sequence). V lost 5 bases and J lost 8; bases outside the gene matches: 8. The CDR3 runs 14 residues. The CDR3 here is CASSRRDRGSGYTF. CDR3 bases: TGTGCCAGCAGTCGACGGGACAGGGGAAGCGGCTACACCTTC.

The rearrangement joins TRBV4-1 to TRBJ1-1; D is perhaps TRBD1 (6 bases). V lost 0 bases and J 5 bases, leaving 13 bases between the germline ends. This CDR3 has 15 amino acids. In germline, CDR1 is MGHRA, CDR2 YSYEKL. For the CDR3, the DNA is TGCGCCAGCAGCCAAGAAGGTCTAAGGGGGACTGAAGCTTTCTTT. It is translated as CASSQEGLRGTEAFF.

V is TRBV28 and J is TRBJ1-5, with 7 bases matching TRBD1. The V and J ends lost 6 bases and 11 bases, in that order; junction bases with no gene match: 25. Germline V gives CDR1 MDHEN, CDR2 SYDVKM. The CDR3 covers 18 residues. CDR3 region: CASSPRQGTAATGLAQHF. The CDR3 DNA reads as TGTGCCAGCAGCCCCAGGCAAGGGACAGCGGCAACCGGGTTGGCCCAGCATTTT.

V gene TRBV5-6 combines with J gene TRBJ1-2; tentatively, D is TRBD1 (5 bases). Germline V lookup: CDR1 SGHDT, CDR2 YYEEEE. V was cut by 4 bases and J by 7 bases, with 14 bases left in between. There are 13 residues in the CDR3. The CDR3 nucleotides are TGTGCCAGCAGCCGCGGGGGGTACGGTGGCTACACCTTC. The encoded protein is CASSRGGYGGYTF. Variable domain in full (rest from reference TRBV5-6 and TRBJ1-2): DAGVTQSPTHLIKTRGQQVTLRCSPKSGHDTVSWYQQALGQGPQFIFQYYEEEERQRGNFPDRFSGHQFPNYSSELNVNALLLGDSALYLCASSRGGYGGYTFGSGTRLTVV.